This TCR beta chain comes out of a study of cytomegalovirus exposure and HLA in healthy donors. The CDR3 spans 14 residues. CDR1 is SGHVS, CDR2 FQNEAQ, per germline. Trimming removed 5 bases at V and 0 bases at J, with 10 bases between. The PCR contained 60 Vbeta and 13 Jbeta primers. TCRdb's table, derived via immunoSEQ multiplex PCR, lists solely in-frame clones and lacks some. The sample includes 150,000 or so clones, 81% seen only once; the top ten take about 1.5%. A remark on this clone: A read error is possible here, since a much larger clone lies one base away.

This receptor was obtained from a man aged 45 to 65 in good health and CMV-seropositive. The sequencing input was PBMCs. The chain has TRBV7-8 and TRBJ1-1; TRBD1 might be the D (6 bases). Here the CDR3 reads CASSLQGLNTEAFF. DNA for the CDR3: TGTGCCAGCAGCCTACAGGGATTGAACACTGAAGCTTTCTTT. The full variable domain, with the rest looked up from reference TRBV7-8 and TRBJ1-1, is GAGVSQSPRYKVAKRGQDVALRCDPISGHVSLFWYQQALGQGPEFLTYFQNEAQLDKSGLPSDRFFAERPEGSVSTLKIQRTQQEDSAVYLCASSLQGLNTEAFFGQGTRLTVV.